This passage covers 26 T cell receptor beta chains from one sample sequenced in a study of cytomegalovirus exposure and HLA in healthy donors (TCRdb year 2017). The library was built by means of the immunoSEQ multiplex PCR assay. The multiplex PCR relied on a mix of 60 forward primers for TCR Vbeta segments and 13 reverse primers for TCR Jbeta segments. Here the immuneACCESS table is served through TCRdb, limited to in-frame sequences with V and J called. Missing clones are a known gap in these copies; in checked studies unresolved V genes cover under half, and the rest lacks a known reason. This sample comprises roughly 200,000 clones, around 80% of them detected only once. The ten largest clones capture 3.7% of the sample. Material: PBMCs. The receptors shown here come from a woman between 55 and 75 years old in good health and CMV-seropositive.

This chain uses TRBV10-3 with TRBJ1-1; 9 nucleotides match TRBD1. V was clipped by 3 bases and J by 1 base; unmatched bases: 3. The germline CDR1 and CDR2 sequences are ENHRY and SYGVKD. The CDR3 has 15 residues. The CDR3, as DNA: TGTGCCATCAGTGATACGGACAGGGGGAACACTGAAGCTTTCTTT. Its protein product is CAISDTDRGNTEAFF.

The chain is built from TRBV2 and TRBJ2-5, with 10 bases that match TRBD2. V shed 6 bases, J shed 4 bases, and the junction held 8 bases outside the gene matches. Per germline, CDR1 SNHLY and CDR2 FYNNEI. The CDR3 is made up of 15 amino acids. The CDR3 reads CASRGPSGGSETQYF. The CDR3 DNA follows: TGTGCCAGCAGAGGACCTAGCGGGGGATCAGAGACCCAGTACTTC.

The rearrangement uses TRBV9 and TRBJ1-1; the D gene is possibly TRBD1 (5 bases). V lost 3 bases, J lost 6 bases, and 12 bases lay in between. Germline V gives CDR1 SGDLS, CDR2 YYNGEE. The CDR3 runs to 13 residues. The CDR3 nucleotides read TGTGCCAGCAGCGCGTCAGGGTCCCCTGAAGCTTTCTTT. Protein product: CASSASGSPEAFF.

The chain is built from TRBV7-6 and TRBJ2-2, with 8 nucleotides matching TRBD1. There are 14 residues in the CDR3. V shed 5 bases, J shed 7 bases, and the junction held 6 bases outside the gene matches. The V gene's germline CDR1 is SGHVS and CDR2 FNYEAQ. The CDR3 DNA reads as TGTGCCAGCAGCCGCGGACAGGGTGGCGGGGAGCTGTTTTTT. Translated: CASSRGQGGGELFF.

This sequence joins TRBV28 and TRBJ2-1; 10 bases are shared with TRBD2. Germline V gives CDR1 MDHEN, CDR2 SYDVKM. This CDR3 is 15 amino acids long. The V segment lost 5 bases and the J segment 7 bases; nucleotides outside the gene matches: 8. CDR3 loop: CASSGAGLATNEQFF. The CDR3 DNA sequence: TGTGCCAGCAGTGGGGCGGGACTAGCGACGAATGAGCAGTTCTTC. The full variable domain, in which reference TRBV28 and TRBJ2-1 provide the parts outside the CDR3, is DVKVTQSSRYLVKRTGEKVFLECVQDMDHENMFWYRQDPGLGLRLIYFSYDVKMKEKGDIPEGYSVSREKKERFSLILESASTNQTSMYLCASSGAGLATNEQFFGPGTRLTVL.

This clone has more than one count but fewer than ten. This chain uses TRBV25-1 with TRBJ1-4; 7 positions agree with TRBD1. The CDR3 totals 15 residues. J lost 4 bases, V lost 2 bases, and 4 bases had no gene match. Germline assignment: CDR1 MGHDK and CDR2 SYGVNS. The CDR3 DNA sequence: TGTGCCAGCAGTGAAATGACAGGGAGTAATGAAAAACTGTTTTTT. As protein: CASSEMTGSNEKLFF.

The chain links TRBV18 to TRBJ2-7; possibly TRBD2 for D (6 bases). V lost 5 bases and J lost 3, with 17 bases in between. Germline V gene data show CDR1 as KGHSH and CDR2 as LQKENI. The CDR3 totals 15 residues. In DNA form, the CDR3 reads TGTGCCAGCTCAGCCGGGGGACCGCGATTCTACGAGCAGTACTTC. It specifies CASSAGGPRFYEQYF.

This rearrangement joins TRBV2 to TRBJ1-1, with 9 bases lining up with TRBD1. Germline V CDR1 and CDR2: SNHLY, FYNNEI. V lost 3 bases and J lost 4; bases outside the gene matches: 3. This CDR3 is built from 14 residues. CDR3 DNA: TGTGCCAGCAGTGAGACAGGGGGGGGCACTGAAGCTTTCTTT. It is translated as CASSETGGGTEAFF.

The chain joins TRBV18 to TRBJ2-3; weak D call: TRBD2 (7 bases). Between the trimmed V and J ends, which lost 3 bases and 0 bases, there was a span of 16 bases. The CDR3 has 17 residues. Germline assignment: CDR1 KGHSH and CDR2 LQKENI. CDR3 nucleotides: TGTGCCAGCTCACCTAACCCGGCGGGGGCGAGCACAGATACGCAGTATTTT. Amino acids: CASSPNPAGASTDTQYF.

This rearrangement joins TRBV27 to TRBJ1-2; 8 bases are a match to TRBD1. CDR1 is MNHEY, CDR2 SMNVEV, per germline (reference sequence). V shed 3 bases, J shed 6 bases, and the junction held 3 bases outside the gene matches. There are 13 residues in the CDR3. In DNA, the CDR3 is TGTGCCAGCAGTTTCTCAGGGGGCAATGGCTACACCTTC. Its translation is CASSFSGGNGYTF.

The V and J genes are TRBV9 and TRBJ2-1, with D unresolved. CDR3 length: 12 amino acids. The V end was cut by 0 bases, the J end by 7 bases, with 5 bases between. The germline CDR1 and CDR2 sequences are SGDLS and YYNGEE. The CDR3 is CASSVGVNEQFF. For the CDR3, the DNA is TGTGCCAGCAGCGTAGGCGTTAATGAGCAGTTCTTC.

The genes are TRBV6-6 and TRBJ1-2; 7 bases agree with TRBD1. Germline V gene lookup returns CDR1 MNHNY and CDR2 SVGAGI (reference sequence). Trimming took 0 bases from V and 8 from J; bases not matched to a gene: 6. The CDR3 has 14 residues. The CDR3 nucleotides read TGTGCCAGCAGTTACTCGATGACAGGGTCGGGCTACACCTTC. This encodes CASSYSMTGSGYTF.

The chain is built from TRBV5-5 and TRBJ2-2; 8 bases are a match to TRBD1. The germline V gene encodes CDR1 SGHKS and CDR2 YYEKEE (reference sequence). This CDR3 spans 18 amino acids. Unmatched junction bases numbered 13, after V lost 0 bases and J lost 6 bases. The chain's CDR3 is CASSLAGGRSSVAGELFF. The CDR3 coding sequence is TGTGCCAGCAGCTTGGCAGGGGGCAGGTCGTCCGTCGCCGGGGAGCTGTTTTTT.

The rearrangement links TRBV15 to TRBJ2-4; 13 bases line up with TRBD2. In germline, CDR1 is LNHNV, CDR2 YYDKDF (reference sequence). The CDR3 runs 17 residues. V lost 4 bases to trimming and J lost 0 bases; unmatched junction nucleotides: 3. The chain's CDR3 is CATSTGTSGVAKNIQYF. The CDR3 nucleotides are TGTGCCACCAGCACCGGGACTAGCGGGGTAGCCAAAAACATTCAGTACTTC.

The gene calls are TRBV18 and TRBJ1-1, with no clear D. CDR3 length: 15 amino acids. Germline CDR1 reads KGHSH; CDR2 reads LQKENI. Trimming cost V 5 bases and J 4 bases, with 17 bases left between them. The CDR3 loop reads CASSVNSQSTTEAFF. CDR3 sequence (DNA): TGTGCCAGCTCAGTAAACTCACAGAGCACCACTGAAGCTTTCTTT.

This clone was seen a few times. CDR3 DNA: TGCGCCAGCCTGGGGAGCAGCACAGATACGCAGTATTTT. Translating it yields CASLGSSTDTQYF. The gene calls are TRBV5-1 and TRBJ2-3; a possible D gene is TRBD2 (5 bases). The ends were cut back, 7 bases at V and 0 bases at J, with 9 bases in the middle. The CDR3 has 13 amino acids. CDR1 is SGHRS, CDR2 YFSETQ, per germline.

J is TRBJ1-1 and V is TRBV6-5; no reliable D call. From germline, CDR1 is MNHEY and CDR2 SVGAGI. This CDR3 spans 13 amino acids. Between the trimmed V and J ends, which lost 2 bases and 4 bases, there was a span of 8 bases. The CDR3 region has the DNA TGTGCCAGCAGTTACGGAAGAGGCACTGAAGCTTTCTTT. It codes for CASSYGRGTEAFF.

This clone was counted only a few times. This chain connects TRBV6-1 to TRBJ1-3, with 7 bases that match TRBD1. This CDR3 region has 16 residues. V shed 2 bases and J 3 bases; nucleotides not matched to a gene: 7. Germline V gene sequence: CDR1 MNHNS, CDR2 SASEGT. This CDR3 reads CASSEKGTVFGNTIYF. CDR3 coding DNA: TGTGCCAGCAGTGAAAAGGGGACAGTCTTTGGAAACACCATATATTTT.

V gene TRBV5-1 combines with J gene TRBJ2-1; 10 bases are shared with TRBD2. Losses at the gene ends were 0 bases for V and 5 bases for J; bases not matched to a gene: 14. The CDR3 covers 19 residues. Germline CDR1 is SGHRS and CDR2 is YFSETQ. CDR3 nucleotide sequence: TGCGCCAGCAGCTTGGTCCCAGGGGGAGCGGGAGGGTACAACAATGAGCAGTTCTTC. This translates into CASSLVPGGAGGYNNEQFF.

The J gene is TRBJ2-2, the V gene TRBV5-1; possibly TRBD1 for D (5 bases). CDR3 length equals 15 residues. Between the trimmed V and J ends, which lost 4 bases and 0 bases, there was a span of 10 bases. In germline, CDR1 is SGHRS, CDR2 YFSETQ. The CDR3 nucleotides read TGCGCCAGCAGCAAAGACAGAACGAACACCGGGGAGCTGTTTTTT. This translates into CASSKDRTNTGELFF.

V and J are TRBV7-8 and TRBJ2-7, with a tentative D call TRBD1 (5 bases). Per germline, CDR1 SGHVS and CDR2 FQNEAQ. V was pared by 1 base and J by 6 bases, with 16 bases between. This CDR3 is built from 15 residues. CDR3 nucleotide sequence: TGTGCCAGCAGCTTAGTGGCAGGGATGCGTGCCGAGCAGTACTTC. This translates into CASSLVAGMRAEQYF. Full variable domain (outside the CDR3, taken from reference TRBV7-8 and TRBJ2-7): GAGVSQSPRYKVAKRGQDVALRCDPISGHVSLFWYQQALGQGPEFLTYFQNEAQLDKSGLPSDRFFAERPEGSVSTLKIQRTQQEDSAVYLCASSLVAGMRAEQYFGPGTRLTVT.

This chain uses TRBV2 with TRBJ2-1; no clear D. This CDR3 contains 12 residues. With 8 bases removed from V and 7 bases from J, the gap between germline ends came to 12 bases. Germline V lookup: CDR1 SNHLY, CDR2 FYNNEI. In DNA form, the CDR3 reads TGTGCCAGCGGCCGGCAGAGGAATGAGCAGTTCTTC. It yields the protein CASGRQRNEQFF.

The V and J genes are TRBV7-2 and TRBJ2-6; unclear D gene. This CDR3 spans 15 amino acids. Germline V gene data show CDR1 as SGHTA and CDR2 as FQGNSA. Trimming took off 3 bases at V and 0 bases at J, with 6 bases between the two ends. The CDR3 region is CASSFYLSGANVLTF. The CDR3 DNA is TGTGCCAGCAGCTTCTATCTCTCTGGGGCCAACGTCCTGACTTTC.

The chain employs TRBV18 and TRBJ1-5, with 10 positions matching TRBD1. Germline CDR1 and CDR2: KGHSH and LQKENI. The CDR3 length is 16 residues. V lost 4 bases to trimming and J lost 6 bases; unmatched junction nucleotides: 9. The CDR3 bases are TGTGCCAGCTCACACGGCGGGACAGGGGCTGGTCAGCCCCAGCATTTT. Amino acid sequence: CASSHGGTGAGQPQHF.

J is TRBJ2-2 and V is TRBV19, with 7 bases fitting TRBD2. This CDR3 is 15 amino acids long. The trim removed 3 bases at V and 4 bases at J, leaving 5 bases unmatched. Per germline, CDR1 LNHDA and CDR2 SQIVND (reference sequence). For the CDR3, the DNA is TGTGCCAGTAGTATGGGACTACTGGGCACCGGGGAGCTGTTTTTT. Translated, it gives CASSMGLLGTGELFF.

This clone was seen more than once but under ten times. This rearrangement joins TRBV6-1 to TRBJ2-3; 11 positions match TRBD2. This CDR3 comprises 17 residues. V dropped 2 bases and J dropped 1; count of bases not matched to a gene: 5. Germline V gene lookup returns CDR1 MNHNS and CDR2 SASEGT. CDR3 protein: CASSERLAGMGTDTQYF. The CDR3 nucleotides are TGTGCCAGCAGTGAAAGACTAGCGGGAATGGGCACAGATACGCAGTATTTT.